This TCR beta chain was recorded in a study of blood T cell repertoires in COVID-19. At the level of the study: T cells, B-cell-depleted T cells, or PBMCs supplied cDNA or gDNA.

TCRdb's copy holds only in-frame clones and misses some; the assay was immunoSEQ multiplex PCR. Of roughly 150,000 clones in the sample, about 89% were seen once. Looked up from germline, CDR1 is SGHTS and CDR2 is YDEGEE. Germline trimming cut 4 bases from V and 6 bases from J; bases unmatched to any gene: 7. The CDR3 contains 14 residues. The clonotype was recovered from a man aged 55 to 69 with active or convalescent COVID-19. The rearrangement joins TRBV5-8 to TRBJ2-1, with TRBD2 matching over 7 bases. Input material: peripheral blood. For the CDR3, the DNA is TGTGCCAGCAGCCGGGGACTATTGGGCAATGAGCAGTTCTTC. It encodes CASSRGLLGNEQFF.